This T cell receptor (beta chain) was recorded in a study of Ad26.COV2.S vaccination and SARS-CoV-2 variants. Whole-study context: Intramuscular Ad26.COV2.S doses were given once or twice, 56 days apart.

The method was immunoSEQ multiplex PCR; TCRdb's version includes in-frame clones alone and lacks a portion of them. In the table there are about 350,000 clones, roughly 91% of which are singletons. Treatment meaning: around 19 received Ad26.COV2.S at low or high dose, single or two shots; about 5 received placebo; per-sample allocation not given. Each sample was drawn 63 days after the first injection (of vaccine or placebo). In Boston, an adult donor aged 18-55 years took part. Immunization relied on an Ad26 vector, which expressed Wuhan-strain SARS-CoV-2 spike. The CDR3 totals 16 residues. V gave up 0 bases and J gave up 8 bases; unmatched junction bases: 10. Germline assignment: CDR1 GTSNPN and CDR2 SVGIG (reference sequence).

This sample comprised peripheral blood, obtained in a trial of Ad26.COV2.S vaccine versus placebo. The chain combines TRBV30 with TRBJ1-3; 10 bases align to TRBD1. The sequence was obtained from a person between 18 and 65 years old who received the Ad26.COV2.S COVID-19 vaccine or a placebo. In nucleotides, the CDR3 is TGTGCCTGGAGTGTAAGGGGGACAGGGGCCGGTCACACCATATATTTT. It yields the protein CAWSVRGTGAGHTIYF.